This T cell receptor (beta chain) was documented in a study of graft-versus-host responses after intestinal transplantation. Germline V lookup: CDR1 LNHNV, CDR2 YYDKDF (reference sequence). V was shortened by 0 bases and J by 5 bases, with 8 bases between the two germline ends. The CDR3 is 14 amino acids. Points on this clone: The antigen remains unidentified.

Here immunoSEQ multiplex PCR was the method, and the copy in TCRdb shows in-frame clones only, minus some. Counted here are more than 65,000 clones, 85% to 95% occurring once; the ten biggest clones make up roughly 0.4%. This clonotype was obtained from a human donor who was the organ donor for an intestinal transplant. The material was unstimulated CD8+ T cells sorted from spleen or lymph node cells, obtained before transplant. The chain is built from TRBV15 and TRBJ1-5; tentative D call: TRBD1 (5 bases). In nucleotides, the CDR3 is TGTGCCACCAGCAGAGAAAGGGGATATCAGCCCCAGCATTTT. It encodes CATSRERGYQPQHF.